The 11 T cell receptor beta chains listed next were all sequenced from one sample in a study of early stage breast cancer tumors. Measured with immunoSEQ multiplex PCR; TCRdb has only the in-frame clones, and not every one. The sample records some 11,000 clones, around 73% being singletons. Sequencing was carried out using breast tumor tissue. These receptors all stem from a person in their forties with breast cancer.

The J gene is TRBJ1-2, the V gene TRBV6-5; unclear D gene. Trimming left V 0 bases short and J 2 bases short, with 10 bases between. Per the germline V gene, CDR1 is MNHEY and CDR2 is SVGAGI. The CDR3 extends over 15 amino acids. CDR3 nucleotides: TGTGCCAGCAGTTACTCGACATGGGGAAACTATGGCTACACCTTC. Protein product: CASSYSTWGNYGYTF.

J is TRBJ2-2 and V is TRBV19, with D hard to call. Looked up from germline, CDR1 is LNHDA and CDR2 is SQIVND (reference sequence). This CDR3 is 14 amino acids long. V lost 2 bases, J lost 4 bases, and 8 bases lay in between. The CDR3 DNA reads TGTGCCAGTAGTATATCTATCGGCACCGGGGAGCTGTTTTTT. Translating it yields CASSISIGTGELFF.

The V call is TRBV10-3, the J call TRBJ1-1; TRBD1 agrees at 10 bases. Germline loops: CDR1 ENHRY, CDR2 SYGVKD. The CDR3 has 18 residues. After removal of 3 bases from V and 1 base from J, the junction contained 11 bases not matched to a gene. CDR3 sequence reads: CAISDRPGQGIGNTEAFF. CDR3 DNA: TGTGCCATCAGTGATAGGCCGGGACAGGGGATCGGGAACACTGAAGCTTTCTTT.

CDR3 in amino acids: CASSLASGRALGGEQYF. DNA of the CDR3: TGTGCCAGCAGCTTGGCTAGCGGGAGGGCCCTCGGAGGCGAGCAGTACTTC. V gene TRBV7-2 combines with J gene TRBJ2-7, with 12 bases matching TRBD2. The CDR3 contains 17 residues. V dropped 3 bases and J dropped 6; count of bases not matched to a gene: 12. The germline gives CDR1 SGHTA, CDR2 FQGNSA.

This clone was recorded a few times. DNA for the CDR3: TGCGCCAGCAGCCAAGGGATAGGGGGTTCCTACGAGCAGTACTTC. It is translated as CASSQGIGGSYEQYF. The rearrangement links TRBV4-1 to TRBJ2-7; D is perhaps TRBD1 (6 bases). Germline V gives CDR1 MGHRA, CDR2 YSYEKL. The CDR3 runs to 15 residues. Deletions cut 1 base from V and 1 base from J, with 11 bases between.

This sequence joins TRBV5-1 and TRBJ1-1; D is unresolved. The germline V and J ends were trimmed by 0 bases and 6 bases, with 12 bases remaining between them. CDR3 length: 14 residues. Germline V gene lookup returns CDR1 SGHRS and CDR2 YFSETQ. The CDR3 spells CASSLDWGNAEAFF. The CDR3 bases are TGCGCCAGCAGCTTGGACTGGGGTAACGCTGAAGCTTTCTTT.

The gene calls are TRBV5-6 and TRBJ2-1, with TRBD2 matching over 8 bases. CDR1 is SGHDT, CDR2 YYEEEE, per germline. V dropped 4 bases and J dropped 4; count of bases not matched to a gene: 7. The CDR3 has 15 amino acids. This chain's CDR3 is CASSISGSLYNEQFF. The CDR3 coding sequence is TGTGCCAGCAGCATAAGCGGGAGTTTATACAATGAGCAGTTCTTC.

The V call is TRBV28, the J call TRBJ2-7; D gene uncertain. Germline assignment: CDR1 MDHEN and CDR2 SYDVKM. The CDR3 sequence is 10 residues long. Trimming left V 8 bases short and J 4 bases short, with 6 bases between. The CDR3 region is CASGPYEQYF. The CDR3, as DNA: TGTGCCAGCGGTCCATACGAGCAGTACTTC.

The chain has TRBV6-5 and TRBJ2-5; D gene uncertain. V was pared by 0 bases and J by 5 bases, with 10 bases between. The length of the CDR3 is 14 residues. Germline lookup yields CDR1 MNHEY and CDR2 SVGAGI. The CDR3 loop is CASSYSLWSETQYF. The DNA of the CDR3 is TGTGCCAGCAGTTACTCCCTGTGGTCCGAGACCCAGTACTTC.

CDR3 region: CASSLSQGTEAFF. The DNA for the CDR3 is TGTGCCAGCAGCCTAAGCCAGGGGACTGAAGCTTTCTTT. J is TRBJ1-1 and V is TRBV7-3; tentatively, D is TRBD1 (6 bases). The length of the CDR3 is 13 residues. CDR1 is SGHTA, CDR2 FQGTGA, per germline. Trimming shortened V by 5 bases and J by 5 bases, and 12 bases separated the two germline ends.

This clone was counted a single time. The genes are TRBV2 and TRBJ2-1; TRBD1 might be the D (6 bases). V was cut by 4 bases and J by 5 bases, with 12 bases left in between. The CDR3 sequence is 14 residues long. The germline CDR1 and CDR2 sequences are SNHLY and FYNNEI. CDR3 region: CASSVRQANNEQFF. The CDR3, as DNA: TGTGCCAGCAGTGTTAGACAGGCGAACAATGAGCAGTTCTTC.